These T cell receptor beta chains were read from a single sample in a study of cytotoxic CD8 clonotypes in ibrutinib-treated CLL. Profiling relied on immunoSEQ multiplex PCR, and the TCRdb table lists in-frame clones only, not all of them. There are 20,000 to 25,000 clones in the sample; around 68% occur only once, and roughly 24% lies in the top ten. This sample comprised PBMCs, obtained before ibrutinib treatment. The receptors here all came from a human donor with chronic lymphocytic leukemia. Both conserved end residues are part of each CDR3. The order of the fields is clone size, D gene, J gene, V gene, CDR3 protein, CDR3 DNA. A D gene is named only where the DNA matches it firmly. Clone size appears in some rows only: once, few, many, or a class for an expanded clone.

abundance: few; d_gene: -; j_gene: TRBJ2-7; v_gene: TRBV28; CDR3aa: CASSLVVGTPYEQYF; CDR3nt: TGTGCCAGCAGTTTGGTCGTCGGGACACCATACGAGCAGTACTTC
abundance: few; d_gene: TRBD2; j_gene: TRBJ2-7; v_gene: TRBV27; CDR3aa: CASSWGGLAGEQYF; CDR3nt: TGTGCCAGCAGTTGGGGGGGACTAGCTGGCGAGCAGTACTTC
abundance: few; d_gene: -; j_gene: TRBJ2-7; v_gene: TRBV19; CDR3aa: CASSHLYRAFEQYF; CDR3nt: TGTGCCAGTAGCCACCTCTACAGGGCTTTCGAGCAGTACTTC
abundance: -; d_gene: TRBD2; j_gene: TRBJ2-5; v_gene: TRBV6-1; CDR3aa: CASSDPGLAGIQETQYF; CDR3nt: TGTGCCAGCAGTGACCCGGGACTAGCGGGGATCCAAGAGACCCAGTACTTC
abundance: few; d_gene: -; j_gene: TRBJ2-1; v_gene: TRBV10-3; CDR3aa: CAISAEGTAYNEQFF; CDR3nt: TGTGCCATCAGTGCAGAGGGGACTGCCTACAATGAGCAGTTCTTC
abundance: -; d_gene: TRBD1; j_gene: TRBJ2-6; v_gene: TRBV19; CDR3aa: CASSPQGGGPGANVLTF; CDR3nt: TGTGCCAGTTCACCACAGGGGGGTGGCCCTGGCGCCAACGTCCTGACTTTC
abundance: -; d_gene: -; j_gene: TRBJ1-2; v_gene: TRBV7-8; CDR3aa: CASSWAWAVSTYGYTF; CDR3nt: TGTGCCAGCAGCTGGGCTTGGGCAGTTTCTACCTATGGCTACACCTTC
abundance: -; d_gene: -; j_gene: TRBJ1-5; v_gene: TRBV5-6; CDR3aa: CASSLVGEVDQPQHF; CDR3nt: TGTGCCAGCAGCTTGGTGGGGGAGGTGGATCAGCCCCAGCATTTT
abundance: -; d_gene: TRBD2; j_gene: TRBJ2-5; v_gene: TRBV7-9; CDR3aa: CASSLAGGPNQETQYF; CDR3nt: TGTGCCAGCAGCTTAGCGGGAGGGCCAAACCAAGAGACCCAGTACTTC
abundance: -; d_gene: -; j_gene: TRBJ2-5; v_gene: TRBV18; CDR3aa: CASSRQEEEAQYF; CDR3nt: TGTGCCAGCTCACGACAGGAAGAAGAGGCCCAGTACTTC
abundance: -; d_gene: -; j_gene: TRBJ2-1; v_gene: TRBV7-3; CDR3aa: CASSLGWGSYNEQFF; CDR3nt: TGTGCCAGCAGCTTAGGCTGGGGGTCCTACAATGAGCAGTTCTTC
abundance: few; d_gene: -; j_gene: TRBJ1-3; v_gene: TRBV18; CDR3aa: CASSTPTASGNTIYF; CDR3nt: TGTGCCAGCTCAACGCCGACCGCGTCTGGAAACACCATATATTTT
abundance: -; d_gene: TRBD1; j_gene: TRBJ2-5; v_gene: TRBV5-1; CDR3aa: CASSLGRDRAIETQYF; CDR3nt: TGCGCCAGCAGCTTGGGACGGGACAGGGCAATTGAGACCCAGTACTTC
abundance: -; d_gene: TRBD2; j_gene: TRBJ2-3; v_gene: TRBV19; CDR3aa: CASSILAGGPDTQYF; CDR3nt: TGTGCCAGTAGTATCCTAGCGGGAGGGCCAGATACGCAGTATTTT
abundance: -; d_gene: -; j_gene: TRBJ1-5; v_gene: TRBV7-3; CDR3aa: CASSRPGTAKRNQPQHF; CDR3nt: TGTGCCAGCAGCCGACCGGGGACCGCCAAAAGAAATCAGCCCCAGCATTTT
abundance: -; d_gene: TRBD1; j_gene: TRBJ1-2; v_gene: TRBV7-3; CDR3aa: CASSFISGQGFGYTF; CDR3nt: TGTGCCAGCAGCTTTATCAGCGGACAGGGGTTTGGCTACACCTTC
abundance: -; d_gene: TRBD2; j_gene: TRBJ2-1; v_gene: TRBV19; CDR3aa: CASSGLAGYNEQFF; CDR3nt: TGTGCCAGCTCGGGACTAGCGGGATACAATGAGCAGTTCTTC
abundance: -; d_gene: TRBD1; j_gene: TRBJ2-1; v_gene: TRBV5-4; CDR3aa: CASSGDPTGGHNEQFF; CDR3nt: TGTGCCAGCAGCGGGGACCCGACAGGGGGCCACAATGAGCAGTTCTTC
abundance: -; d_gene: -; j_gene: TRBJ1-1; v_gene: TRBV5-1; CDR3aa: CASSLGIGITMNTEAFF; CDR3nt: TGCGCCAGCAGCTTGGGTATAGGGATTACGATGAACACTGAAGCTTTCTTT
abundance: once; d_gene: -; j_gene: TRBJ1-2; v_gene: TRBV6-1; CDR3aa: CASSEGRLYGYTF; CDR3nt: TGTGCCAGCAGTGAAGGGCGTCTCTATGGCTACACCTTC
abundance: -; d_gene: -; j_gene: TRBJ1-1; v_gene: TRBV30; CDR3aa: CAWSVLGEAGAFF; CDR3nt: TGTGCCTGGAGTGTTCTGGGTGAAGCGGGGGCTTTCTTT
abundance: -; d_gene: TRBD2; j_gene: TRBJ2-1; v_gene: TRBV5-1; CDR3aa: CASRTSGSMNEQFF; CDR3nt: TGCGCCAGTAGGACTAGCGGGAGTATGAATGAGCAGTTCTTC